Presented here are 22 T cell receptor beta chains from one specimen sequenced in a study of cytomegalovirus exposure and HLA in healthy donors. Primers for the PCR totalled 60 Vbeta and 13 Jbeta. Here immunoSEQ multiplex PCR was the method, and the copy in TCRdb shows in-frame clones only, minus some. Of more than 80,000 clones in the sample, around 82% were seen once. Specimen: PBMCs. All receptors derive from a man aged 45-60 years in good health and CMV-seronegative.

The CDR3 bases are TGCGCCAGCAGCTTAGGGGGCCTGAACACTGAAGCTTTCTTT. Translating it yields CASSLGGLNTEAFF. The chain combines TRBV5-1 with TRBJ1-1, with 7 bases matching TRBD1. This CDR3 region has 14 residues. With V trimmed by 2 bases and J by 0 bases, 1 base remained unmatched. The germline V gene encodes CDR1 SGHRS and CDR2 YFSETQ.

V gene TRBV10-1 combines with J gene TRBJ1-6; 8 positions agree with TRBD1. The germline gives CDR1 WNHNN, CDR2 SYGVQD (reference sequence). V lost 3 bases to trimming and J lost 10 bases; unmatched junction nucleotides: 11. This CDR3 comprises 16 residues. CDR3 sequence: CASSDGTGTGGSPLHF. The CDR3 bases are TGCGCCAGCAGTGACGGGACAGGAACGGGAGGATCACCCCTCCACTTT.

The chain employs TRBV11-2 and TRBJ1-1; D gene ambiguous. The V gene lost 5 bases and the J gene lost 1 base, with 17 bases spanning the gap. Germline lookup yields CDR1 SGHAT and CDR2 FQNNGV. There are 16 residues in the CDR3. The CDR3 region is CASSPDGGSWNTEAFF. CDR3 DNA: TGTGCCAGCAGCCCAGACGGTGGGAGCTGGAACACTGAAGCTTTCTTT.

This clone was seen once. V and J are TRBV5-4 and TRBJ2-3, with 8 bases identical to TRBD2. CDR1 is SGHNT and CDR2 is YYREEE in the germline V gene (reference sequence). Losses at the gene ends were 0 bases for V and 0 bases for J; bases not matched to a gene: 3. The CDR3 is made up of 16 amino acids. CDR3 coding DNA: TGTGCCAGCAGCTTGGACGCGGGGGGTAGCACAGATACGCAGTATTTT. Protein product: CASSLDAGGSTDTQYF. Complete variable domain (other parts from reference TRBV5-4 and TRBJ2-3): ETGVTQSPTHLIKTRGQQVTLRCSSQSGHNTVSWYQQALGQGPQFIFQYYREEENGRGNFPPRFSGLQFPNYSSELNVNALELDDSALYLCASSLDAGGSTDTQYFGPGTRLTVL.

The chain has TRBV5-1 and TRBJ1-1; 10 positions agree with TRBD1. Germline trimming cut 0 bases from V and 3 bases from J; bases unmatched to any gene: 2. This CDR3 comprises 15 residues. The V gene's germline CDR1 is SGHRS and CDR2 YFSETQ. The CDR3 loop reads CASSLGGTGDTEAFF. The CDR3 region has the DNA TGCGCCAGCAGCTTGGGAGGGACAGGGGACACTGAAGCTTTCTTT.

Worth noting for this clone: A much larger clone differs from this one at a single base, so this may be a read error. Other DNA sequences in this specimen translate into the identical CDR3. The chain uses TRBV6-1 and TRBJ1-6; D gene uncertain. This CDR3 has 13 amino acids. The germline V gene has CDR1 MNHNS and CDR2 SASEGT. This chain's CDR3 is CAGRSSYNSPLHF. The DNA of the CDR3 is TGTGCCGGCAGGAGCTCCTATAATTCACCCCTCCACTTT.

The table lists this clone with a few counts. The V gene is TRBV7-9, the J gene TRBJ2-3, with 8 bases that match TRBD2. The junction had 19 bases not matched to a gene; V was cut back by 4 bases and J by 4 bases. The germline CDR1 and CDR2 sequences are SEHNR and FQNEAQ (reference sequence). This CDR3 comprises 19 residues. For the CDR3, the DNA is TGTGCCAGCAGCTCGGCTGGATGGCGGGGGGCCAAGAGGGCAGATACGCAGTATTTT. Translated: CASSSAGWRGAKRADTQYF. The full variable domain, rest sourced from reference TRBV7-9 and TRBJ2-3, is DTGVSQNPRHKITKRGQNVTFRCDPISEHNRLYWYRQTLGQGPEFLTYFQNEAQLEKSRLLSDRFSAERPKGSFSTLEIQRTEQGDSAMYLCASSSAGWRGAKRADTQYFGPGTRLTVL.

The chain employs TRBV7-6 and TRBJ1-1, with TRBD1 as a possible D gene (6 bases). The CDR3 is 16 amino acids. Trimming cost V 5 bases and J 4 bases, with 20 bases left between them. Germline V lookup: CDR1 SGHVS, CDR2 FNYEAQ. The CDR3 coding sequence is TGTGCCAGCAGCCCTGCCAGGGGTGGTGTGAGCACTGAAGCTTTCTTT. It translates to CASSPARGGVSTEAFF.

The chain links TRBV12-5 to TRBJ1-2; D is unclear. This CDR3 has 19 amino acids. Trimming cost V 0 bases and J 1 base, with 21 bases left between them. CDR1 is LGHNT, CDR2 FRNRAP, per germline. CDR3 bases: TGTGCTAGTGGTTTGGTACGCCAGACTTTAGATCCAGATAACTATGGCTACACCTTC. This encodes CASGLVRQTLDPDNYGYTF. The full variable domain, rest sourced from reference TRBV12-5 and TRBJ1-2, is DARVTQTPRHKVTEMGQEVTMRCQPILGHNTVFWYRQTMMQGLELLAYFRNRAPLDDSGMPKDRFSAEMPDATLATLKIQPSEPRDSAVYFCASGLVRQTLDPDNYGYTFGSGTRLTVV.

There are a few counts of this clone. DNA of the CDR3: TGTGCCAGCAGCTTCCGGACAGTGGGTTTTAGCTCGAAAAACATTCAGTACTTC. Amino acid sequence: CASSFRTVGFSSKNIQYF. This chain joins TRBV11-2 and TRBJ2-4, with D possibly TRBD1 on 6 matching bases. The CDR3 spans 18 residues. V was shortened by 3 bases and J by 4 bases, with 22 bases between the two germline ends. Per the germline V gene, CDR1 is SGHAT and CDR2 is FQNNGV.

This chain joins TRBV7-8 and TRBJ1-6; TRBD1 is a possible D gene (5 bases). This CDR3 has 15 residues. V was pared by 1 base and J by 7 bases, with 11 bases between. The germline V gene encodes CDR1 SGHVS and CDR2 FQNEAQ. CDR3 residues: CASSLGGVHNSPLHF. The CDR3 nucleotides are TGTGCCAGCAGCTTAGGGGGGGTACACAATTCACCCCTCCACTTT.

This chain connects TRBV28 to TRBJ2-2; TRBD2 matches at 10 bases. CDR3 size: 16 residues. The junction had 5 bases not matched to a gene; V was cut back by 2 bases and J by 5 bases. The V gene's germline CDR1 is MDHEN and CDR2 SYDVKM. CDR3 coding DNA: TGTGCCAGCAGTTTAGCTAGCGGGGGTGGAACCGGGGAGCTGTTTTTT. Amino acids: CASSLASGGGTGELFF.

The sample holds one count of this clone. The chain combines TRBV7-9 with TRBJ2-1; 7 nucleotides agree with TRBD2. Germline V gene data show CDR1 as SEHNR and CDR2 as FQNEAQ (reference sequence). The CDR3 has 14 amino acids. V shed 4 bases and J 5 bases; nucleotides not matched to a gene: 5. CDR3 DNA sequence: TGTGCCAGCAGCTGGGGGGGACTAAACAATGAGCAGTTCTTC. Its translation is CASSWGGLNNEQFF.

The CDR3 DNA sequence: TGTGCCAGCAGGCCGGGACTGCGTCCCCATGGCTACACCTTC. This translates into CASRPGLRPHGYTF. V is TRBV5-6 and J is TRBJ1-2; maybe TRBD1 (5 bases). V was shortened by 5 bases and J by 6 bases, with 17 bases between the two germline ends. Germline CDR1 is SGHDT and CDR2 is YYEEEE. The CDR3 has 14 residues. Complete variable domain (other parts from reference TRBV5-6 and TRBJ1-2): DAGVTQSPTHLIKTRGQQVTLRCSPKSGHDTVSWYQQALGQGPQFIFQYYEEEERQRGNFPDRFSGHQFPNYSSELNVNALLLGDSALYLCASRPGLRPHGYTFGSGTRLTVV.

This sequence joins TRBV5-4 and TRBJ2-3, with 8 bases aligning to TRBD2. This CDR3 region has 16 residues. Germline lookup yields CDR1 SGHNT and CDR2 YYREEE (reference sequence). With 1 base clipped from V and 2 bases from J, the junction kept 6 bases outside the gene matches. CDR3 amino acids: CASSLWVSGITDTQYF. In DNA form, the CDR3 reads TGTGCCAGCAGCTTGTGGGTTAGCGGGATCACAGATACGCAGTATTTT.

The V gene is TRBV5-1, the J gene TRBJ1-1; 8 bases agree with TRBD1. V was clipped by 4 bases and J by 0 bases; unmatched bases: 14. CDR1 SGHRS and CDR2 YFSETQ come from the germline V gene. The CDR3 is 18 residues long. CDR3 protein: CASSSNPGGAWVNTEAFF. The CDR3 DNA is TGCGCCAGCAGCAGTAACCCAGGGGGCGCCTGGGTGAACACTGAAGCTTTCTTT. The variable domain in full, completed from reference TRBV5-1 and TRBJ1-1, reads KAGVTQTPRYLIKTRGQQVTLSCSPISGHRSVSWYQQTPGQGLQFLFEYFSETQRNKGNFPGRFSGRQFSNSRSEMNVSTLELGDSALYLCASSSNPGGAWVNTEAFFGQGTRLTVV.

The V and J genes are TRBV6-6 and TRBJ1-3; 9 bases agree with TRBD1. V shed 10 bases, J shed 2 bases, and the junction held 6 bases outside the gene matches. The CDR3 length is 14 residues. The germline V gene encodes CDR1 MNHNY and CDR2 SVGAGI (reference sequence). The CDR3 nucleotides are TGTGCCACCCAGAGGACAGGGGCTGGAAACACCATATATTTT. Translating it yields CATQRTGAGNTIYF.

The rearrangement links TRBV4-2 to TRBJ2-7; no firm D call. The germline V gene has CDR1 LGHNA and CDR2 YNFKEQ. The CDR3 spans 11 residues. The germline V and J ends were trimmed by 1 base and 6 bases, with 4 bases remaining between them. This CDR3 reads CASSQAGEQYF. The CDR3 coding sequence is TGTGCCAGCAGCCAAGCAGGCGAGCAGTACTTC.

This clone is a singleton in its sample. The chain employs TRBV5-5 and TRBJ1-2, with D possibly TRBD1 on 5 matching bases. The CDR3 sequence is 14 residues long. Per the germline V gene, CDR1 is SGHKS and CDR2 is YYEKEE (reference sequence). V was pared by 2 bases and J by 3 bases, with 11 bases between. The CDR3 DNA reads TGTGCCAGCAGCTTAGAGGGGAGGGACTATGGCTACACCTTC. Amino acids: CASSLEGRDYGYTF.

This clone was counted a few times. CDR3 nucleotides: TGTGCCAGCAGACGCAGAGACAGGGGTGTTGAAAAACTGTTTTTT. This translates into CASRRRDRGVEKLFF. V usage is TRBV6-5 and J usage is TRBJ1-4; 8 nucleotides align to TRBD1. This CDR3 has 15 residues. CDR1 is MNHEY and CDR2 is SVGAGI in the germline V gene. The J segment lost 7 bases and the V segment lost 6 bases, leaving 10 bases of the junction unmatched.

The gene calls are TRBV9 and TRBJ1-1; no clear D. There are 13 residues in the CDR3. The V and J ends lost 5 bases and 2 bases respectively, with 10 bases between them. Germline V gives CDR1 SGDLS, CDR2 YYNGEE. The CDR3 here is CASSIQTNTEAFF. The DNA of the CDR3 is TGTGCCAGCAGTATCCAAACTAACACTGAAGCTTTCTTT.

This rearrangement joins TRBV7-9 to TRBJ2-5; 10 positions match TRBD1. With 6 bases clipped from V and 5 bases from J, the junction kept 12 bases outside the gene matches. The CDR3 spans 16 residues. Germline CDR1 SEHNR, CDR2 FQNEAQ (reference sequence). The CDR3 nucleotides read TGTGCCAGCAGTCCACTACAGACAGGGGGCTCGGAGACCCAGTACTTC. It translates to CASSPLQTGGSETQYF.